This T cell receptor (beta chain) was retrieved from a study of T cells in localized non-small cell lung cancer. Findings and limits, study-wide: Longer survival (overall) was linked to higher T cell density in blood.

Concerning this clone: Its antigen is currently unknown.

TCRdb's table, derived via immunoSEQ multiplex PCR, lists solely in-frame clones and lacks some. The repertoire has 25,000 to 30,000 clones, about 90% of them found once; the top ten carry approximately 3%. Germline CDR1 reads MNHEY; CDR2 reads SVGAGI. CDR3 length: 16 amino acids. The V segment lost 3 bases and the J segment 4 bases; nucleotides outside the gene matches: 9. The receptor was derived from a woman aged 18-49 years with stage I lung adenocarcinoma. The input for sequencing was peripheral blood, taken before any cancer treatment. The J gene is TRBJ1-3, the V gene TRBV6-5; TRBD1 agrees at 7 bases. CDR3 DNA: TGTGCCAGCAGTTATTCAATGACAGGGCCGGGAAACACCATATATTTT. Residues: CASSYSMTGPGNTIYF.